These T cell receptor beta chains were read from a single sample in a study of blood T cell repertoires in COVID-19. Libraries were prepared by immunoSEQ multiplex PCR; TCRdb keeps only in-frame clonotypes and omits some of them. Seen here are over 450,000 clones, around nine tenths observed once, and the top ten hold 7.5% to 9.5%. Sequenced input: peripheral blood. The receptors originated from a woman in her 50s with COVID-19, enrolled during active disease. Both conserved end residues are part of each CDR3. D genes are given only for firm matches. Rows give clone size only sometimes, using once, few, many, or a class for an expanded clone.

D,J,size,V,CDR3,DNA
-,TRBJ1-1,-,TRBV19,CASSLNGGDTEAFF,TGTGCCAGTAGTCTCAACGGGGGGGACACTGAAGCTTTCTTT
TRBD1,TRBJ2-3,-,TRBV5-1,CASSLSRGQYGDTQYF,TGCGCCAGCAGCTTAAGCCGGGGACAGTATGGAGATACGCAGTATTTT
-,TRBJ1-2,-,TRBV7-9,CASSLGHREANYGYTF,TGTGCCAGCAGCTTGGGGCACAGGGAAGCTAACTATGGCTACACCTTC
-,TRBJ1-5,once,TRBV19,CASSIQSNSNQPQHF,TGTGCCAGTAGTATTCAGTCAAATAGCAATCAGCCCCAGCATTTT
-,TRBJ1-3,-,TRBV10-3,CAISETLGSMARQGLYF,TGTGCCATCAGTGAGACTCTCGGGTCCATGGCCCGGCAGGGCTTATATTTT
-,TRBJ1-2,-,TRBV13,CASSLGSHRERSYTF,TGTGCCAGCAGCTTAGGCTCACACCGGGAGAGATCCTACACCTTC
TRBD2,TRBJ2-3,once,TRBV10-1,CASSGTSGAGDTQYF,TGCGCCAGCAGTGGGACTAGCGGGGCGGGAGATACGCAGTATTTT
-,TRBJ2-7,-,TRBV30,CAWSFLYEQYF,TGTGCCTGGAGTTTCCTCTACGAGCAGTACTTC
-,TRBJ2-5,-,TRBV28,CASSFRGETQYF,TGTGCCAGCAGTTTCCGGGGGGAGACCCAGTACTTC
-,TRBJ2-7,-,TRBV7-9,CASSLDRDEQYF,TGTGCCAGCAGCTTAGACAGGGACGAGCAGTACTTC
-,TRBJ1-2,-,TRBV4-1,CASSQPATGRSGYTF,TGCGCCAGCAGCCAGCCCGCGACAGGTCGGAGTGGCTACACCTTC
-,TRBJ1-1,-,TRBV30,CAWSEGHYTEAFF,TGTGCCTGGAGTGAAGGACATTACACTGAAGCTTTCTTT
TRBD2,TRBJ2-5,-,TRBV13,CASSLGLAGEYQETQYF,TGTGCCAGCAGCTTAGGCCTAGCGGGGGAGTACCAAGAGACCCAGTACTTC
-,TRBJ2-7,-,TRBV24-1,CATTPTRNHEQYF,TGTGCCACCACTCCAACCAGGAACCACGAGCAGTACTTC
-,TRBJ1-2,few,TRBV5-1,CASSSGAGGSLYGYTF,TGCGCCAGCAGTTCAGGGGCCGGAGGCTCCCTCTATGGCTACACCTTC
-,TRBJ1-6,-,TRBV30,CAWKLGNSPLHF,TGTGCCTGGAAGCTGGGCAATTCACCCCTCCACTTT
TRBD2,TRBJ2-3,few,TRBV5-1,CASSRSGGADTQYF,TGCGCCAGCAGTCGGAGCGGGGGCGCAGATACGCAGTATTTT
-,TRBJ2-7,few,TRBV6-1,CASSEDADSSYEQYF,TGTGCCAGCAGTGAAGATGCGGACAGCTCCTACGAGCAGTACTTC
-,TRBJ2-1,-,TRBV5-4,CASSSRIPTHNEQFF,TGTGCCAGCAGCTCCAGGATACCCACACACAATGAGCAGTTCTTC
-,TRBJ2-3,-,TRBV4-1,CASSQGALLVDPSTDTQYF,TGCGCCAGCAGCCAAGGTGCCCTTCTAGTCGATCCTAGCACAGATACGCAGTATTTT
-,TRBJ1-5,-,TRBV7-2,CASSLAGGGNQPQHF,TGTGCCAGCAGCTTAGCGGGGGGAGGCAATCAGCCCCAGCATTTT
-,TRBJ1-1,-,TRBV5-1,CASSRRQDTEAFF,TGCGCCAGCAGCCGCAGACAAGACACTGAAGCTTTCTTT